A single sample is the source of the 29 T cell receptor beta chains below, sequenced in a study of blood T cell repertoires in COVID-19 (TCRdb year 2020). Library generation was performed with the immunoSEQ multiplex PCR assay. In TCRdb, the immuneACCESS table is reduced to in-frame sequences with V and J assigned. These tables do not hold every clone; where another copy was compared, an unresolved V gene accounts for under half, and the others remain unexplained. In all, the sample holds around 150,000 clones, and more than 65% of those were seen once. Of the sample, approximately 15% falls within the top ten clones. The sequenced material came from peripheral blood. Receptors were obtained from an elderly woman with acute or convalescent COVID-19.

The chain carries TRBV7-2 and TRBJ1-6; TRBD1 matches 7 bases. The V segment lost 2 bases and the J segment 11 bases; nucleotides outside the gene matches: 6. CDR3 size: 14 residues. The germline V gene has CDR1 SGHTA and CDR2 FQGNSA. This CDR3 is CASSLWQGEPPLHF. In DNA form, the CDR3 reads TGTGCCAGCAGCTTATGGCAGGGGGAGCCACCCCTCCACTTT. The whole variable domain, filled in from reference TRBV7-2 and TRBJ1-6, reads GAGVSQSPSNKVTEKGKDVELRCDPISGHTALYWYRQSLGQGLEFLIYFQGNSAPDKSGLPSDRFSAERTGGSVSTLTIQRTQQEDSAVYLCASSLWQGEPPLHFGNGTRLTVT.

V gene TRBV4-1 combines with J gene TRBJ2-7; 9 nucleotides match TRBD2. CDR1 and CDR2 (germline): MGHRA, YSYEKL. CDR3 length: 19 residues. Trimming cost V 3 bases and J 1 base; bases outside gene matches: 16. CDR3 nucleotides: TGCGCCAGCAGCCATGGGGGACTCGCGGGAGGGGGGCAATCCTACGAGCAGTACTTC. This encodes CASSHGGLAGGGQSYEQYF.

This chain uses TRBV18 with TRBJ2-7, with 9 bases that match TRBD2. V shed 2 bases and J 7 bases; nucleotides not matched to a gene: 15. The CDR3 runs 17 residues. Germline loops: CDR1 KGHSH, CDR2 LQKENI. This CDR3 reads CASSPSLRGAGGEEQYF. The CDR3 DNA reads TGTGCCAGCTCACCAAGCCTCCGGGGAGCGGGAGGAGAAGAGCAGTACTTC.

The rearrangement joins TRBV10-1 to TRBJ2-1; 7 bases fit TRBD1. Trimming at V came to 7 bases and at J to 1 base, leaving 4 bases not matched to a gene. This CDR3 comprises 14 residues. Germline V lookup: CDR1 WNHNN, CDR2 SYGVQD (reference sequence). DNA of the CDR3: TGCGCCAGCACTCCGGGACAGTCCTACAATGAGCAGTTCTTC. Translating gives CASTPGQSYNEQFF.

This chain uses TRBV9 with TRBJ2-3, with 7 bases identical to TRBD2. V trimming: 2 bases; J trimming: 5 bases; junction bases outside the gene matches: 11. There are 16 residues in the CDR3. Germline V gene lookup returns CDR1 SGDLS and CDR2 YYNGEE. CDR3 in DNA: TGTGCCAGCAGCGTCCATAGCGGGTCCCCCGGAGATACGCAGTATTTT. Its translation is CASSVHSGSPGDTQYF.

V usage is TRBV7-9 and J usage is TRBJ2-1; possible D gene TRBD2, 5 bases. Germline assignment: CDR1 SEHNR and CDR2 FQNEAQ (reference sequence). Trimming removed 5 bases at V and 8 bases at J, with 10 bases between. The CDR3 sequence is 12 residues long. The CDR3 DNA is TGTGCCAGCAGCCTACGGGGAGATGAGCAGTTCTTC. Its translation: CASSLRGDEQFF.

The J gene is TRBJ1-2, the V gene TRBV5-1; TRBD1 aligns across 10 bases. CDR3 size: 13 residues. V lost 4 bases and J lost 5; bases outside the gene matches: 2. The germline V gene has CDR1 SGHRS and CDR2 YFSETQ. In DNA, the CDR3 is TGCGCCAGCAGCCCGGACAGGGGGTATGGCTACACCTTC. Its protein is CASSPDRGYGYTF.

This clone was seen more than once but under ten times. The germline gene is not matched at one end of the junction; a read error may be the cause. The V gene is TRBV29-1, the J gene TRBJ1-2; 11 nucleotides line up with TRBD1. Germline lookup yields CDR1 SQVTM and CDR2 ANQGSEA. The CDR3 consists of 14 residues. CDR3 sequence (DNA): TGCAGCGCTGAAACCGGGACAGGGGGCTATGGCTACACCTTC. Residues: CSAETGTGGYGYTF.

This chain joins TRBV6-6 and TRBJ2-5; TRBD2 matches 7 bases. The germline CDR1 and CDR2 sequences are MNHNY and SVGAGI (reference sequence). This CDR3 comprises 12 residues. J was trimmed by 5 bases and V by 6 bases; bases with no gene match: 3. CDR3 in DNA: TGTGCCAGCAGGTTAGCGGGTGAGACCCAGTACTTC. It encodes CASRLAGETQYF.

The CDR3 region is CASSQDGQPNEKLFF. The DNA of the CDR3 is TGTGCCAGCAGCCAAGATGGACAGCCTAATGAAAAACTGTTTTTT. This chain connects TRBV14 to TRBJ1-4, with D possibly being TRBD1 (6 bases). The CDR3 runs 15 residues. Trimming left V 0 bases short and J 3 bases short, with 8 bases between. Germline V lookup: CDR1 SGHDN, CDR2 FVKESK.

J is TRBJ2-1 and V is TRBV4-1; 7 bases line up with TRBD1. V lost 3 bases to trimming and J lost 12 bases; unmatched junction nucleotides: 11. The CDR3 covers 14 residues. Germline loops: CDR1 MGHRA, CDR2 YSYEKL. The CDR3 DNA follows: TGCGCCAGCAGCCATCCAGGGGGACGGTTTGTGCAGTTCTTC. It encodes CASSHPGGRFVQFF.

This rearrangement joins TRBV12-3 or TRBV12-4 to TRBJ2-1; possible D gene TRBD2, 5 bases. The CDR3 totals 13 residues. Trimming pared 4 bases from V and 4 bases from J, leaving 8 bases between. The CDR3 region is CASSSGIYNEQFF. CDR3 in DNA: TGTGCCAGCAGTTCGGGGATTTACAATGAGCAGTTCTTC.

This clone was observed a single time. The V and J genes are TRBV30 and TRBJ1-5; 7 bases align to TRBD1. V lost 1 base, J lost 6 bases, and 3 bases stayed unmatched. CDR3 length: 13 amino acids. Germline V lookup: CDR1 GTSNPN, CDR2 SVGIG (reference sequence). CDR3 bases: TGTGCCTGGAGTGGACAGGGAAGTCAGCCCCAGCATTTT. Protein sequence: CAWSGQGSQPQHF.

V usage is TRBV27 and J usage is TRBJ1-6; the D gene is possibly TRBD1 (5 bases). Germline V gives CDR1 MNHEY, CDR2 SMNVEV (reference sequence). The ends were cut back, 2 bases at V and 6 bases at J, with 23 bases in the middle. This CDR3 region has 19 residues. The CDR3 DNA follows: TGTGCCAGCAGTTTAATGGCGGACGCCAAAAGAAGGGGTAATTCACCCCTCCACTTT. Translation gives CASSLMADAKRRGNSPLHF.

The chain is built from TRBV30 and TRBJ1-1; TRBD1 might be the D (6 bases). Germline V gene lookup returns CDR1 GTSNPN and CDR2 SVGIG (reference sequence). The CDR3 spans 11 residues. DNA of the CDR3: TGTGCTTCGGGACAGAACACTGAAGCTTTCTTT. Residues: CASGQNTEAFF.

A single count supports this clone. The chain combines TRBV6-5 with TRBJ1-2, with D perhaps matching TRBD1 (6 bases). The CDR3 spans 14 residues. V lost 0 bases to trimming and J lost 8 bases, with 13 bases between them. CDR1 MNHEY and CDR2 SVGAGI come from the germline V gene. The CDR3 DNA reads TGTGCCAGCAGTTACTCGGCCAGGGGCGAGGGCTACACCTTC. Encoded protein: CASSYSARGEGYTF.

The chain recombines TRBV2 with TRBJ2-1; TRBD2 matches 11 bases. Germline values: CDR1 SNHLY, CDR2 FYNNEI. CDR3 length equals 16 residues. V lost 3 bases, J lost 1 base, and 2 bases stayed unmatched. In DNA, the CDR3 is TGTGCCAGCAGTGAGGGACTAGCGGTTTCCTACAATGAGCAGTTCTTC. It specifies CASSEGLAVSYNEQFF.

The V and J genes are TRBV19 and TRBJ1-2; 7 nucleotides match TRBD1. The CDR3 runs 15 residues. Trimming took 5 bases from V and 5 from J; bases not matched to a gene: 11. CDR1 is LNHDA, CDR2 SQIVND, per germline (reference sequence). The CDR3 coding sequence is TGTGCCAGTAGTCCCCTCGGGACAGCTTCATATGGCTACACCTTC. It yields the protein CASSPLGTASYGYTF. The full variable domain, with the rest looked up from reference TRBV19 and TRBJ1-2, is DGGITQSPKYLFRKEGQNVTLSCEQNLNHDAMYWYRQDPGQGLRLIYYSQIVNDFQKGDIAEGYSVSREKKESFPLTVTSAQKNPTAFYLCASSPLGTASYGYTFGSGTRLTVV.

V is TRBV20-1 and J is TRBJ1-6; D remains ambiguous. Trimming removed 3 bases from V and 3 bases from J, with 15 bases in between. This CDR3 comprises 16 residues. CDR1 is DFQATT, CDR2 SNEGSKA, per germline (reference sequence). The CDR3 loop is CSASLGSRHYNSPLHF. CDR3 coding DNA: TGCAGTGCTAGTCTCGGGTCCCGTCACTATAATTCACCCCTCCACTTT.

The chain uses TRBV3-1 (or the pseudogene TRBV3-2) and TRBJ2-1, with TRBD2 identical over 7 bases. The germline CDR1 and CDR2 sequences are LGHDT and YNNKEL (reference sequence). There are 15 residues in the CDR3. V gave up 6 bases and J gave up 6 bases; unmatched junction bases: 11. The CDR3 sequence: CASRSRGGPSNEQFF. The CDR3 DNA sequence: TGTGCCAGCAGGTCGAGGGGAGGGCCTAGCAATGAGCAGTTCTTC.

CDR3 residues: CASSYSGGFYNEQFF. CDR3 sequence (DNA): TGTGCCAGCAGTTACTCGGGGGGTTTCTACAATGAGCAGTTCTTC. The chain uses TRBV6-5 and TRBJ2-1, with a weak D call TRBD2 (6 bases). The CDR3 is made up of 15 amino acids. V gave up 0 bases and J gave up 3 bases, with 9 bases separating them. Germline V CDR1 and CDR2: MNHEY, SVGAGI.

The J gene is TRBJ1-4, the V gene TRBV10-3, with D hard to call. This CDR3 has 15 amino acids. Germline V CDR1 and CDR2: ENHRY, SYGVKD. Deletions cut 1 base from V and 3 bases from J, with 9 bases between. The CDR3 DNA reads TGTGCCATCAGTGAGTGGGGAGTTGCTAATGAAAAACTGTTTTTT. Translated: CAISEWGVANEKLFF.

This clone was seen a handful of times. CDR3 nucleotide sequence: TGCGCCAGCAGCCAAGATGCCGGGCGACTAGCTGGTAACGAGCAGTACTTC. It yields the protein CASSQDAGRLAGNEQYF. The chain uses TRBV4-1 and TRBJ2-7; 7 bases are a match to TRBD2. V dropped 0 bases and J dropped 5; count of bases not matched to a gene: 13. The CDR3 is 17 amino acids. Germline V gene lookup returns CDR1 MGHRA and CDR2 YSYEKL.

V is TRBV5-1 and J is TRBJ2-2; 8 bases align to TRBD1. Germline CDR1 reads SGHRS; CDR2 reads YFSETQ. The CDR3 runs 15 residues. The junction had 2 bases not matched to a gene; V was cut back by 4 bases and J by 0 bases. CDR3 nucleotide sequence: TGCGCCAGCAGCAGGGACAGGTCGAACACCGGGGAGCTGTTTTTT. Its translation is CASSRDRSNTGELFF.

The J gene is TRBJ1-1, the V gene TRBV2; D is unresolved. Germline CDR1 and CDR2: SNHLY and FYNNEI. The CDR3 loop spans 12 amino acids. The V gene lost 4 bases and the J gene lost 4 bases, with 7 bases spanning the gap. DNA for the CDR3: TGTGCCAGCAGTGGACACTTCACTGAAGCTTTCTTT. Its protein product is CASSGHFTEAFF.

A single count supports this clone. The rearrangement links TRBV4-1 to TRBJ1-1; 8 nucleotides agree with TRBD1. V shed 4 bases, J shed 3 bases, and the junction held 7 bases outside the gene matches. CDR3 length: 15 residues. Germline lookup yields CDR1 MGHRA and CDR2 YSYEKL. CDR3 DNA sequence: TGCGCCAGCAGCCCTGGACAGGGAGGCGACACTGAAGCTTTCTTT. Its protein product is CASSPGQGGDTEAFF.

The V gene is TRBV7-2, the J gene TRBJ2-1, with 8 bases aligning to TRBD1. Germline V gives CDR1 SGHTA, CDR2 FQGNSA. This CDR3 has 13 amino acids. J was trimmed by 6 bases and V by 5 bases; bases with no gene match: 3. DNA of the CDR3: TGTGCCAGCAGCCCAGGACAGGGCAATGAGCAGTTCTTC. This translates into CASSPGQGNEQFF.

The V call is TRBV7-9, the J call TRBJ2-7; 11 bases match TRBD1. The CDR3 runs to 16 residues. Germline CDR1 is SEHNR and CDR2 is FQNEAQ (reference sequence). With V trimmed by 5 bases and J by 1 base, 7 bases remained unmatched. The CDR3 loop is CASSPPGQGGSYEQYF. The CDR3 DNA reads TGTGCCAGCAGCCCACCGGGACAGGGGGGTTCCTACGAGCAGTACTTC. The full variable domain, its missing parts supplied by reference TRBV7-9 and TRBJ2-7, is DTGVSQNPRHKITKRGQNVTFRCDPISEHNRLYWYRQTLGQGPEFLTYFQNEAQLEKSRLLSDRFSAERPKGSFSTLEIQRTEQGDSAMYLCASSPPGQGGSYEQYFGPGTRLTVT.

In its sample, this clone was seen a few times. This chain joins TRBV7-2 and TRBJ1-1; D remains ambiguous. Trimming left V 3 bases short and J 0 bases short, with 8 bases between. This CDR3 has 14 residues. Per germline, CDR1 SGHTA and CDR2 FQGNSA. CDR3 region: CASSFNRLNTEAFF. DNA of the CDR3: TGTGCCAGCAGCTTTAACAGATTGAACACTGAAGCTTTCTTT.